Listed below are T cell receptor beta chains from one sample, sequenced in a study of cytomegalovirus exposure and HLA in healthy donors. The protocol was immunoSEQ multiplex PCR, while the TCRdb copy is restricted to in-frame clones and leaves out a portion. Among about 150,000 clones listed, about 85% were seen once. The sequenced sample consisted of PBMCs. These receptors were taken from a human donor in good health. Both conserved end residues are part of each CDR3. Fields, in order: J gene, D gene, clone size, V gene, CDR3 protein, CDR3 DNA. A D gene is named only where the DNA matches it firmly. The listing skips clone size in some rows; elsewhere it reads once, few, many or a size class.

TRBJ1-6	TRBD1	.	TRBV2	CASSARKTGYVSWNSPLHF	TGTGCCAGCAGTGCGAGAAAGACAGGGTACGTCTCCTGGAATTCACCCCTCCACTTT
TRBJ1-6	TRBD1	.	TRBV7-9	CSSSVNRGSGSSPLHF	TGTTCCAGCAGCGTCAACAGGGGATCAGGAAGTTCACCCCTCCACTTT
TRBJ1-1	TRBD1	.	TRBV5-1	CASRTGGAGTEAFF	TGCGCCAGCAGGACAGGGGGGGCAGGCACTGAAGCTTTCTTT
TRBJ1-6	TRBD1	.	TRBV9	CASSDNRQGSPLHF	TGTGCCAGCAGCGATAATAGACAGGGATCACCCCTCCACTTT
TRBJ2-5	.	few	TRBV7-9	CSSSSRVETQYF	TGTTCCAGCAGCTCCCGAGTAGAAACCCAGTACTTC
TRBJ1-3	.	.	TRBV4-3	CASSQGRGTGNTIYF	TGCGCCAGCAGCCAAGGCAGGGGAACTGGAAACACCATATATTTT
TRBJ2-1	TRBD2	.	TRBV5-1	CASSLGLAGGIRNEQFF	TGCGCCAGCAGCTTGGGACTAGCGGGGGGTATTCGAAATGAGCAGTTCTTC
TRBJ2-5	TRBD2	.	TRBV9	CASSVGGVAGQETQYF	TGTGCCAGCAGCGTAGGAGGGGTAGCGGGCCAAGAGACCCAGTACTTC
TRBJ2-1	.	.	TRBV4-2	CASSIATSGNEQFF	TGTGCCAGCAGCATAGCGACCTCGGGGAATGAGCAGTTCTTC
TRBJ1-1	TRBD1	.	TRBV5-6	CASSSLGSDRAFTEAFF	TGTGCCAGCAGCAGCCTGGGTTCCGACAGGGCATTCACTGAAGCTTTCTTT